The 15 T cell receptor beta chains in this list originate from one sample, sequenced in a study of T-cell memory formation after mild COVID-19. TCRdb used MiXCR to reprocess the 5' RACE reads, holding one entry per CDR3 protein. The data contain around 370,000 distinct CDR3 sequences, around a fifth of them singletons. Sequencing used PBMCs or a T cell subset sorted from them (not recorded which). These receptors were obtained from an adult woman who had mild COVID-19 (a few samples of this study predate the infection). Cell type and time point are not known.

This clonotype has more than one count but fewer than ten. V is TRBV5-6 and J is TRBJ2-3; no clear D gene. V gave up 1 base and J gave up 3 bases, with 6 bases separating them. Germline V gene sequence: CDR1 SGHDT, CDR2 YYEEEE. The CDR3 contains 13 residues. CDR3 sequence reads: CASSLFQTDTQYF. CDR3 in DNA: TGTGCCAGCAGCTTGTTCCAGACAGATACGCAGTATTTT.

The gene calls are TRBV5-4 and TRBJ2-1; no clear D. This CDR3 is built from 12 residues. The V end lost 0 bases, the J end lost 15 bases, and 13 bases lay between the germline ends. Per the germline V gene, CDR1 is SGHNT and CDR2 is YYREEE (reference sequence). The CDR3 loop is CASSLVGSERFF. DNA of the CDR3: TGTGCCAGCAGCTTGGTTGGGTCAGAGAGGTTCTTC.

This clonotype showed up just a few times. The chain carries TRBV15 and TRBJ2-5; weak D call: TRBD2 (5 bases). Trimming stripped 9 bases from V and 5 bases from J, with 13 bases between. CDR1 is LNHNV and CDR2 is YYDKDF in the germline V gene (reference sequence). The CDR3 runs 12 residues. CDR3 coding DNA: TGTGCCACAAGTTCGGACTGGGAGACCCAGTACTTC. Translated, it gives CATSSDWETQYF.

The rearrangement uses TRBV7-8 and TRBJ2-5, with 10 nucleotides matching TRBD2. This CDR3 has 15 amino acids. Germline V gives CDR1 SGHVS, CDR2 FQNEAQ. V dropped 4 bases and J dropped 2; count of bases not matched to a gene: 4. This CDR3 reads CASSSPAGGQETQYF. In DNA, the CDR3 is TGTGCCAGCAGCTCCCCAGCGGGGGGGCAAGAGACCCAGTACTTC.

The V gene is TRBV3-1, the J gene TRBJ2-3; 14 nucleotides match TRBD2. The CDR3 sequence is 18 residues long. The germline CDR1 and CDR2 sequences are LGHDT and YNNKEL (reference sequence). V gave up 4 bases and J gave up 4 bases; unmatched junction bases: 10. CDR3 sequence (DNA): TGTGCCAGCAGCCGAGCGGGACCGGGACTAGCGGGGGCAGATACGCAGTATTTT. This gives the protein CASSRAGPGLAGADTQYF.

The J gene is TRBJ2-1, the V gene TRBV24-1; TRBD1 matches 12 bases. The CDR3 totals 16 residues. Germline V gives CDR1 KGHDR, CDR2 SFDVKD. The trim removed 3 bases at V and 7 bases at J, leaving 6 bases unmatched. CDR3 DNA sequence: TGTGCCACCAGTGATGCGGGACAGGGGGCGATAAATGAGCAGTTCTTC. Protein: CATSDAGQGAINEQFF.

The V gene is TRBV24-1, the J gene TRBJ2-1; 10 nucleotides match TRBD2. The CDR3 is 16 amino acids. J lost 1 base, V lost 5 bases, and 4 bases had no gene match. CDR1 is KGHDR and CDR2 is SFDVKD in the germline V gene. CDR3 coding DNA: TGTGCCACCAGTGGTCCGGGACTAGCGTCCTACAATGAGCAGTTCTTC. It codes for CATSGPGLASYNEQFF.

This clonotype was detected only a few times. The junction does not match germline at one end; this may be a read error. The chain couples TRBV25-1 to TRBJ2-1, with 7 bases lining up with TRBD2. CDR3 length: 11 amino acids. Per germline, CDR1 MGHDK and CDR2 SYGVNS. The CDR3 bases are TGTGCCAGCAGTGTGGGGGGGAAATTGGTCTTC. This codes for CASSVGGKLVF.

This clonotype has just a few counts. J is TRBJ1-4 and V is TRBV12-3 or TRBV12-4, with D possibly TRBD1 on 6 matching bases. V was trimmed by 6 bases and J by 3 bases, leaving 8 bases between them. The CDR3 covers 13 residues. CDR3 loop: CASRRGANEKLFF. In DNA, the CDR3 is TGTGCCAGCAGGAGGGGGGCTAATGAAAAACTGTTTTTT.

This clonotype has ten or more counts. J is TRBJ2-3 and V is TRBV7-9; no definite D call. Germline CDR1 reads SEHNR; CDR2 reads FQNEAQ (reference sequence). V lost 4 bases to trimming and J lost 6 bases, with 11 bases between them. The CDR3 runs 13 residues. The CDR3: CASSSLLRDTQYF. Here the CDR3 DNA reads TGTGCCAGCAGCTCCCTCCTCAGGGATACGCAGTATTTT.

This clonotype was counted between two and nine times. The J gene is TRBJ2-5, the V gene TRBV9; tentatively, D is TRBD1 (6 bases). Germline V gives CDR1 SGDLS, CDR2 YYNGEE. This CDR3 region has 14 residues. V lost 4 bases and J lost 2, with 12 bases in between. The CDR3 DNA sequence: TGTGCCAGCAGCTCTACAGGGAGACAAGAGACCCAGTACTTC. This codes for CASSSTGRQETQYF. The entire variable domain, with the rest obtained from reference TRBV9 and TRBJ2-5, is as follows: DSGVTQTPKHLITATGQRVTLRCSPRSGDLSVYWYQQSLDQGLQFLIQYYNGEERAKGNILERFSAQQFPDLHSELNLSSLELGDSALYFCASSSTGRQETQYFGPGTRLLVL.

The chain links TRBV27 to TRBJ2-1, with 10 bases identical to TRBD2. Germline V gene sequence: CDR1 MNHEY, CDR2 SMNVEV (reference sequence). V lost 9 bases and J lost 7; bases outside the gene matches: 9. This CDR3 has 14 residues. The CDR3 reads CASAQLAGWNEQFF. CDR3 DNA: TGTGCCAGTGCCCAACTAGCGGGGTGGAATGAGCAGTTCTTC.

This clonotype was seen only a few times. The CDR3: CASSQEEPGDWALHF. CDR3 coding DNA: TGTGCCAGCAGCCAAGAGGAGCCTGGGGATTGGGCCCTCCACTTT. This chain connects TRBV4-2 to TRBJ1-6; D ambiguous. V was clipped by 0 bases and J by 14 bases, with 17 bases between them. The CDR3 consists of 15 residues. Germline V CDR1 and CDR2: LGHNA, YNFKEQ.

This clonotype was counted ten times or more. The J gene is TRBJ2-1, the V gene TRBV4-1; the D is unclear. Deletions cut 1 base from V and 0 bases from J, with 13 bases between. The CDR3 sequence is 17 residues long. The germline V gene encodes CDR1 MGHRA and CDR2 YSYEKL. CDR3 DNA sequence: TGCGCCAGCAGCCAAGGGGCATGGCGGAGCTCCTACAATGAGCAGTTCTTC. This translates into CASSQGAWRSSYNEQFF.

The rearrangement uses TRBV29-1 and TRBJ1-2; no reliable D call. This CDR3 is 14 amino acids long. V was trimmed by 5 bases and J by 3 bases, leaving 16 bases between them. In germline, CDR1 is SQVTM, CDR2 ANQGSEA. CDR3 bases: TGCAGCGTTCCGGGCCCCCTTTTCGACTATGGCTACACCTTC. As protein: CSVPGPLFDYGYTF.